The clone carrying this T cell receptor (beta chain) was picked up a small number of times. What it binds is not known. Produced via immunoSEQ multiplex PCR; TCRdb's table is partial and in-frame only. Counted here are approximately 7,400 clones, about nine tenths occurring once; the ten biggest clones make up 15% to 20%. CDR1 is LNHNV, CDR2 YYDKDF, per germline (reference sequence). The germline V and J ends were trimmed by 4 bases and 4 bases, with 11 bases remaining between them. CDR3 length equals 14 residues. This sample stems from a study of somatic mutations in cytotoxic T cells in rheumatoid arthritis. Study summary: A subset of V beta antibody-stained T-cell populations was isolated by flow sorting, reaching nearly 100% purity, and this subset included V beta1+ cells that went on to TCRB sequencing.

Study-level findings and limits: The study found that the largest CD8+ clone exceeded 20% of CD8+ cells in about an eighth of the roughly 60 patients. Compared with age-matched healthy controls, rheumatoid arthritis patients did not differ significantly in CD8+ T-cell clonality.

The sequence derives from a man aged 35 to 55 with rheumatoid arthritis. Sequenced input: CD8+ T cells sorted from blood. This chain joins TRBV15 and TRBJ1-5; maybe TRBD1 (5 bases). DNA of the CDR3: TGTGCCACCAGCACGGACATTAGTAATCAGCCCCAGCATTTT. Its protein product is CATSTDISNQPQHF.